This T cell receptor beta chain was captured by sequencing in a study of cytomegalovirus exposure and HLA in healthy donors. Some clones are missing from TCRdb's copy, which holds only in-frame ones; the method was immunoSEQ multiplex PCR. The sample lists some 350,000 clones; around 87% were seen once. Study-wide points: Cytomegalovirus status, reportedly, was diagnosed with high specificity and sensitivity by the classifier. The authors listed 150 to 200 TCR beta chains as cytomegalovirus-associated.

The CDR3 spans 13 residues. V lost 3 bases, J lost 4 bases, and 9 bases lay in between. The germline V gene encodes CDR1 MDHEN and CDR2 SYDVKM. As for this clone: Its cognate antigen is unknown.

Source material: PBMCs. The rearrangement uses TRBV28 and TRBJ1-2, with D tentatively TRBD1 (5 bases). The TCR comes from a woman in her 30s in good health and CMV-seropositive. CDR3 in DNA: TGTGCCAGCAGTTTCGACAGCCTCTATGGCTACACCTTC. Amino acids: CASSFDSLYGYTF.